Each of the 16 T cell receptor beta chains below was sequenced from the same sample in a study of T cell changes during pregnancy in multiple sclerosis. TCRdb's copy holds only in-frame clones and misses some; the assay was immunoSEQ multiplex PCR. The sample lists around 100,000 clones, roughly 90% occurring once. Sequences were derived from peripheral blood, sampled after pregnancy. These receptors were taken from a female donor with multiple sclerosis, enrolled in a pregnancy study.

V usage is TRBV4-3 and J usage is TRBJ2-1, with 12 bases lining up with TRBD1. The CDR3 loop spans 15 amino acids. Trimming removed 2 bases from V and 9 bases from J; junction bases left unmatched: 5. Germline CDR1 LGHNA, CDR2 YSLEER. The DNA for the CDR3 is TGCGCCAGCAGCCAACCGGGACAGGGGGCGGGTGAGCAGTTCTTC. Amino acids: CASSQPGQGAGEQFF.

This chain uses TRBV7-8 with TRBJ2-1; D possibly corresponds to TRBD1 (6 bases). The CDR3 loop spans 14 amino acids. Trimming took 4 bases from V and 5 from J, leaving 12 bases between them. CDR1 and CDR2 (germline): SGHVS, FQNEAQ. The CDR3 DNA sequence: TGTGCCAGCAGCTCGGGGACACCCCACAATGAGCAGTTCTTC. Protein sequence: CASSSGTPHNEQFF.

In nucleotides, the CDR3 is TGTGCCAGCTCACCTCTCTCTCCCCGTACCGGGGAGCTGTTTTTT. Translation gives CASSPLSPRTGELFF. The V and J genes are TRBV18 and TRBJ2-2; D gene unclear. CDR3 length: 15 residues. Germline lookup yields CDR1 KGHSH and CDR2 LQKENI. V lost 3 bases, J lost 5 bases, and 13 bases lay in between.

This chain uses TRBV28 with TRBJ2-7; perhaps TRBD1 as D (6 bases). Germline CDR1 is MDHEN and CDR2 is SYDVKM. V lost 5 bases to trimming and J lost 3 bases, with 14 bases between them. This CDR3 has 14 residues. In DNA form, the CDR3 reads TGTGCCAGCAGTCCTCCGGGACAACGCTACGAGCAGTACTTC. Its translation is CASSPPGQRYEQYF. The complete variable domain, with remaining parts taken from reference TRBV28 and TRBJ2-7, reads DVKVTQSSRYLVKRTGEKVFLECVQDMDHENMFWYRQDPGLGLRLIYFSYDVKMKEKGDIPEGYSVSREKKERFSLILESASTNQTSMYLCASSPPGQRYEQYFGPGTRLTVT.

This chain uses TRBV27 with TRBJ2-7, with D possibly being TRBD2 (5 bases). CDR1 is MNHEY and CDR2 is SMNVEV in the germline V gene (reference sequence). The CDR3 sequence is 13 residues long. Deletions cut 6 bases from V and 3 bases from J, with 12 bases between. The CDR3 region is CASSLTRNYEQYF. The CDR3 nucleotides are TGTGCCAGCAGCCTTACTAGAAACTACGAGCAGTACTTC.

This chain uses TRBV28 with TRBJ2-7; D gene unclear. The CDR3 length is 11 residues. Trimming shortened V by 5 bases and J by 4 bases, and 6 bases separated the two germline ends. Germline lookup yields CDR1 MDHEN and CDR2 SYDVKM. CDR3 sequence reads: CASSIRYEQYF. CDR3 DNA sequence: TGTGCCAGCAGTATCCGGTACGAGCAGTACTTC.

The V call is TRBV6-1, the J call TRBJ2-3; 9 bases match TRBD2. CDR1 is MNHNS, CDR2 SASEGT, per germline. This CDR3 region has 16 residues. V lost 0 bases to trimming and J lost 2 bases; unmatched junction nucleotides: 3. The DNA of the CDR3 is TGTGCCAGCAGTGAAGCGCGGGGGGGGGCCACAGATACGCAGTATTTT. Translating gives CASSEARGGATDTQYF.

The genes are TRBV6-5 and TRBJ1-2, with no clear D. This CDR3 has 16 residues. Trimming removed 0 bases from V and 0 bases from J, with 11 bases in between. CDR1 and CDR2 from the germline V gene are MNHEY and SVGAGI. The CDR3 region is CASSYSRRRANYGYTF. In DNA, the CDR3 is TGTGCCAGCAGTTACTCGAGGCGGCGAGCTAACTATGGCTACACCTTC.

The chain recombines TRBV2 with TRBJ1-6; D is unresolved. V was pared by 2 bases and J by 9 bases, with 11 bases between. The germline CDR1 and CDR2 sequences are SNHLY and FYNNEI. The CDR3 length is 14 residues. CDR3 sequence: CASSERQFPSPLHF. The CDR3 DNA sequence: TGTGCCAGCAGTGAACGCCAGTTCCCTTCACCCCTCCACTTT.

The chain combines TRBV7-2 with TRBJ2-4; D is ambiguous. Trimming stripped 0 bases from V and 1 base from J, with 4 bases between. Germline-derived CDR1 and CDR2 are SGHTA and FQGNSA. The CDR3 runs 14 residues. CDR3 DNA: TGTGCCAGCAGCTTAGCCAGGGCCAAAAACATTCAGTACTTC. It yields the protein CASSLARAKNIQYF.

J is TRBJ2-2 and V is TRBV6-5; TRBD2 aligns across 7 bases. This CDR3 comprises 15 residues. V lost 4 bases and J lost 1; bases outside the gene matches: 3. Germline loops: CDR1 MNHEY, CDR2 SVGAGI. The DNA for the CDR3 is TGTGCCAGCAGTTGGAAGCGGGGGAACACCGGGGAGCTGTTTTTT. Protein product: CASSWKRGNTGELFF.

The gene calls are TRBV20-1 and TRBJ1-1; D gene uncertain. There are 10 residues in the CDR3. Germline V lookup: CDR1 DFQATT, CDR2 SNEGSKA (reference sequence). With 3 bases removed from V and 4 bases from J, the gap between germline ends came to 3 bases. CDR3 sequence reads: CSASLTEAFF. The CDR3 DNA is TGCAGTGCTAGTCTCACTGAAGCTTTCTTT.

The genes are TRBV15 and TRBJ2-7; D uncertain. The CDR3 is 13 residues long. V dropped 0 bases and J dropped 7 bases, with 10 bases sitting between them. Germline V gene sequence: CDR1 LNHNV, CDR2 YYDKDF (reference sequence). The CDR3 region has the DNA TGTGCCACCAGCAGAGATGGCAGTTGGGAGCAGTACTTC. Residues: CATSRDGSWEQYF.

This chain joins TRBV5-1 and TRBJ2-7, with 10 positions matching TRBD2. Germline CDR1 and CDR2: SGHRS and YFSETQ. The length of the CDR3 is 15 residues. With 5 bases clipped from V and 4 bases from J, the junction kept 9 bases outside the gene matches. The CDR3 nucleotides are TGCGCCAGCAGAACAGAGCCAGCGGGAGGGTACGAGCAGTACTTC. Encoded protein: CASRTEPAGGYEQYF. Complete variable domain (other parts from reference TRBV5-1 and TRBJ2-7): KAGVTQTPRYLIKTRGQQVTLSCSPISGHRSVSWYQQTPGQGLQFLFEYFSETQRNKGNFPGRFSGRQFSNSRSEMNVSTLELGDSALYLCASRTEPAGGYEQYFGPGTRLTVT.

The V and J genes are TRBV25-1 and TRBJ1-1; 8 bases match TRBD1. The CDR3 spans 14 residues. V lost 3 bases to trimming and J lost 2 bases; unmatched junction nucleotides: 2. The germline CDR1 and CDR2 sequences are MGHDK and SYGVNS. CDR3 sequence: CASSEGQANTEAFF. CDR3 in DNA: TGTGCCAGCAGTGAGGGACAGGCCAACACTGAAGCTTTCTTT.

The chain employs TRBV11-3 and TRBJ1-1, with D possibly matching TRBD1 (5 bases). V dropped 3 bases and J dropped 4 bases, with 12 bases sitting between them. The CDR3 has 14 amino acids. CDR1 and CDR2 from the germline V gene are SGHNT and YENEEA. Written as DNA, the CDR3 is TGTGCCAGCAGCTTGGTTTTCGGGGGCACTGAAGCTTTCTTT. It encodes CASSLVFGGTEAFF.